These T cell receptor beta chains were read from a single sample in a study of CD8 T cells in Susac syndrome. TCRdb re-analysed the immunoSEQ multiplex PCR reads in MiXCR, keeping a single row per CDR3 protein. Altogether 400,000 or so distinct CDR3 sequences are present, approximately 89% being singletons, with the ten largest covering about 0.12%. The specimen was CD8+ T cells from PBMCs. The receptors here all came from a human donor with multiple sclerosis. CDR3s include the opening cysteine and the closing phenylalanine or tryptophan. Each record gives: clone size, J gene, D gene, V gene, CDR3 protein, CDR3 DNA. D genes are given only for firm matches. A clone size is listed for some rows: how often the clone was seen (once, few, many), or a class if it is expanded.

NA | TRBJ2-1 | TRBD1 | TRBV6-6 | CASSSTGYYNEQFF | TGTGCCAGCAGTTCGACAGGGTACTACAATGAGCAGTTCTTC
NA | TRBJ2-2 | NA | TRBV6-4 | CASSDSVEGTGELFF | TGTGCCAGCAGTGACTCAGTGGAAGGTACCGGGGAGCTGTTTTTT
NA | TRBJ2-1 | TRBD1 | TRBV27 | CASSFPGTGQFF | TGTGCCAGCAGTTTCCCCGGGACAGGGCAGTTCTTC
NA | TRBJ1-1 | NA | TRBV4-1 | CASTGTSGLGEAFF | TGCGCCAGCACGGGTACATCAGGGCTGGGTGAAGCTTTCTTT
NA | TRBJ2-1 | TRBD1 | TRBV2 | CASRRDSSSYNEQFF | TGTGCCAGCAGGAGGGACAGCAGCTCCTACAATGAGCAGTTCTTC
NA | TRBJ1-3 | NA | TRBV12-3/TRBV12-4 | CASSLWGDSGNTIYF | TGTGCCAGCAGTTTATGGGGGGACTCTGGAAACACCATATATTTT
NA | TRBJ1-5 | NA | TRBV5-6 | CASSLEGFGQPQHF | TGTGCCAGCAGCTTGGAAGGGTTTGGTCAGCCCCAGCATTTT
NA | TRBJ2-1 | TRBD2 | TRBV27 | CASSPIAGGPYNEQFF | TGTGCCAGCAGTCCCATAGCGGGGGGCCCTTACAATGAGCAGTTCTTC
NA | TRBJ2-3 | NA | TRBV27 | CASSLLARSTDTQYF | TGTGCCAGCAGTTTACTAGCCCGATCCACTGATACGCAGTATTTT
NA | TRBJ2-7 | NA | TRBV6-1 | CASKGGANWEQYF | TGTGCCAGCAAGGGGGGCGCTAATTGGGAGCAGTACTTC
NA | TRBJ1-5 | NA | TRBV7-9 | CASSQSSHGANQPQHF | TGTGCCAGCAGCCAATCCTCCCACGGGGCGAATCAGCCCCAGCATTTT
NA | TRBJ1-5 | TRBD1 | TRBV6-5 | CASSYSIRGQGAQHF | TGTGCCAGCAGTTACTCGATCAGGGGGCAGGGGGCCCAGCATTTT
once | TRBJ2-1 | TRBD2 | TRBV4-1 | CASSTTSGSSYNEQFF | TGCGCCAGCAGCACTACTAGCGGGAGCTCCTACAATGAGCAGTTCTTC
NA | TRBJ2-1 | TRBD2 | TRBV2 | CASTRGRLAGYNEQFF | TGTGCCAGCACACGGGGAAGGCTAGCGGGATACAATGAGCAGTTCTTC
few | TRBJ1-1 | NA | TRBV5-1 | CASSLSEGNTEAFF | TGCGCCAGCAGCTTGTCCGAGGGGAACACTGAAGCTTTCTTT
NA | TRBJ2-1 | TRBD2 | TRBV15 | CATRGTSGVPAYNEQFF | TGTGCCACCAGAGGGACTAGCGGGGTCCCAGCCTACAATGAGCAGTTCTTC
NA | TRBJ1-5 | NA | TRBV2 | CASSGGSEDNQPQHF | TGTGCCAGCAGTGGAGGGTCGGAGGATAATCAGCCCCAGCATTTT